This TCR beta chain was captured in a study of cytomegalovirus exposure and HLA in healthy donors. In germline, CDR1 is LNHDA, CDR2 SQIVND (reference sequence). The CDR3 runs to 13 residues. Trimming stripped 5 bases from V and 6 bases from J, with 13 bases between. The study ran its PCR with 60 Vbeta and 13 Jbeta primers. This table comes from immunoSEQ multiplex PCR, and its TCRdb copy is limited to in-frame clones, with some not included. The sample holds roughly 200,000 clones, around three quarters seen once. The chain carries TRBV19 and TRBJ1-2; possible D gene TRBD1, 5 bases. Sequencing was carried out using PBMCs. The receptor's source is a woman between 25 and 40 years old in good health and CMV-seronegative. CDR3 nucleotide sequence: TGTGCCAGTAGTGCGGGACTCGGGGATGGCTACACCTTC. It specifies CASSAGLGDGYTF.